This is a list of T cell receptor beta chains from one sample in a study of blood T cell repertoires in COVID-19. The table came from immunoSEQ multiplex PCR; TCRdb's copy has only in-frame clones and leaves some out. The top ten clones hold about 6% of a sample with under 200,000 clones, more than 75% of them seen once. Sequenced input: PBMCs or T cells enriched from blood (not recorded which). All receptors come from a man in his forties or fifties with acute COVID-19. The CDR3 runs from the conserved cysteine through the conserved F or W. D genes are given only for firm matches. Clone size is shown for a subset of rows, as once, few, many or a class of expanded clone.

TRBV4-3	TRBJ1-2	NA	NA	TGCGCCAGCAGCCAAGTAATCCAGGACTATTATGGCTACACCTTC	CASSQVIQDYYGYTF
TRBV18	TRBJ2-3	NA	NA	TGTGCCAGCTCACGCCGACGGACAGTCGAGGGCTTTTATACGCAGTATTTT	CASSRRRTVEGFYTQYF
TRBV15	TRBJ1-4	NA	NA	TGTGCCACGCACCGGGACTTTAGGGAAAAACTGTTTTTT	CATHRDFREKLFF
TRBV2	TRBJ1-2	once	NA	TGTGCCAGCAGTGTGCGGACTAACTATGGCTACACCTTC	CASSVRTNYGYTF
TRBV7-9	TRBJ2-5	few	TRBD2	TGTGCCAGCAGCTTTCCCACTAGCGGCGAAGAGACCCAGTACTTC	CASSFPTSGEETQYF
TRBV19	TRBJ2-1	NA	TRBD1	TGTGCCAGTAGTATTGGGACAGGGGTCCGCGATGAGCAGTTCTTC	CASSIGTGVRDEQFF
TRBV7-7	TRBJ2-1	NA	TRBD2	TGTGCCAGCAGCTCGCTAGCGGGAGGGGTCAATGAGCAGTTCTTC	CASSSLAGGVNEQFF
TRBV24-1	TRBJ2-3	NA	NA	TGTGCCACCAGGGACAGAGCCACAGATACGCAGTATTTT	CATRDRATDTQYF
TRBV7-9	TRBJ2-2	NA	NA	TGTGCCAGCAGCTCCCCGTCCGGGGAGCTGTTTTTT	CASSSPSGELFF
TRBV18	TRBJ2-1	few	TRBD2	TGTGCCAGCTCACCGCCTCTAGCGGGTAAGGGGAATGAGCAGTTCTTC	CASSPPLAGKGNEQFF
TRBV19	TRBJ1-5	NA	NA	TGTGCCAGTAGTATCGGCGGGGGGAAGATAAATCAGCCCCAGCATTTT	CASSIGGGKINQPQHF
TRBV6-1	TRBJ2-1	NA	TRBD2	TGTGCCAGCAGTGAAACTAGCGGGAGTTTTTACAATGAGCAGTTCTTC	CASSETSGSFYNEQFF
TRBV4-1	TRBJ2-7	NA	NA	TGCGCCAGCAGCCAAGAAAGAGATCCCCTACGAGTGAAGTACTTC	CASSQERDPLRVKYF
TRBV29-1	TRBJ1-1	NA	NA	TGCAGCGTTCTTACAGGGAGCGCGAACACTGAAGCTTTCTTT	CSVLTGSANTEAFF
TRBV7-9	TRBJ2-7	many	NA	TGTGCCAGCAGCTTAGTGACAGCCGGATCCTACGAGCAGTACTTC	CASSLVTAGSYEQYF
TRBV10-3	TRBJ2-3	NA	TRBD2	TGTGCCGCAGCCGGGACTAGCAGGCAGTCAGATACGCAGTATTTT	CAAAGTSRQSDTQYF
TRBV6-5	TRBJ2-7	NA	NA	TGTGCCAGCAGTTTCCGTACAGGCTACGAGCAGTACTTC	CASSFRTGYEQYF
TRBV19	TRBJ2-1	NA	NA	TGTGCCAGTAGTAGGGCCCCTGGTCGGGAGCAGTTCTTC	CASSRAPGREQFF
TRBV9	TRBJ2-5	NA	NA	TGTGCCAGCAGCGCCTATCTCTCGGTGGGCGCAGAGACCCAGTACTTC	CASSAYLSVGAETQYF
TRBV2	TRBJ2-7	NA	NA	TGTGCCAGCATTAAGTGGCTAGCTTACGAGCAGTACTTC	CASIKWLAYEQYF
TRBV28	TRBJ1-3	NA	NA	TGTGCCAGCAGCCCTAGGGGGTTTACGACTGGAAACACCATATATTTT	CASSPRGFTTGNTIYF
TRBV7-8	TRBJ2-3	NA	TRBD2	TGTGCCAGCAGCTTAACCGGGACTAGCCATACGCAGTATTTT	CASSLTGTSHTQYF
TRBV28	TRBJ2-1	NA	TRBD2	TGTGCCAGCAGAGGGTCTAGCGGGACATCCTACAATGAGCAGTTCTTC	CASRGSSGTSYNEQFF
TRBV11-3	TRBJ2-1	NA	TRBD2	TGTGCCAGCAGCTTAAACGGGAGGGTAAACAATGAGCAGTTCTTC	CASSLNGRVNNEQFF
TRBV28	TRBJ2-3	NA	TRBD2	TGTGCCAGCAGTTTATGGTCCAGCGGGAACACAGATACGCAGTATTTT	CASSLWSSGNTDTQYF
TRBV28	TRBJ1-2	NA	NA	TGTGCCAGCAGTTTGACAGGCGGGGGCTACACCTTC	CASSLTGGGYTF
TRBV2	TRBJ2-7	NA	NA	TGTGCCAGCAGTTATGGACAGGGAGGGTACGAGCAGTACTTC	CASSYGQGGYEQYF
TRBV5-4	TRBJ1-1	NA	NA	TGTGCCAGCAGCTTGGGGACACAGAGAGCTTTCTTT	CASSLGTQRAFF
TRBV20-1	TRBJ2-7	NA	NA	TGCAGTGCTAGACAGGGCTGGGAGCAGTACTTC	CSARQGWEQYF
TRBV4-1	TRBJ1-3	NA	NA	TGCGCCAGCAGCCAAGGGGGGAGGAACACCATATATTTT	CASSQGGRNTIYF
TRBV6-2/TRBV6-3	TRBJ1-2	NA	NA	TGTGCCAGCAGTTACGGGCAGGACTATGGCTACACCTTC	CASSYGQDYGYTF
TRBV11-2	TRBJ1-1	NA	NA	TGTGCCAGCAGCTCCGGGTATAGGGGGACGAATGAAGCTTTCTTT	CASSSGYRGTNEAFF
TRBV24-1	TRBJ2-1	once	TRBD2	TGTGCCACCAGTGATCTTGAGCGGGACCACAATGAGCAGTTCTTC	CATSDLERDHNEQFF
TRBV19	TRBJ1-1	few	NA	TGTGCCAGTAGTGGCCAGGGCTACACTGAAGCTTTCTTT	CASSGQGYTEAFF
TRBV24-1	TRBJ2-2	NA	TRBD2	TGTGCCACCAGAACCTCCGGGACTAGCGGGAGTAAAGGGGAGCTGTTTTTT	CATRTSGTSGSKGELFF
TRBV7-3	TRBJ2-5	NA	NA	TGTGCCAGCAGCTTAAATGGAGGCCACGAGACCCAGTACTTC	CASSLNGGHETQYF